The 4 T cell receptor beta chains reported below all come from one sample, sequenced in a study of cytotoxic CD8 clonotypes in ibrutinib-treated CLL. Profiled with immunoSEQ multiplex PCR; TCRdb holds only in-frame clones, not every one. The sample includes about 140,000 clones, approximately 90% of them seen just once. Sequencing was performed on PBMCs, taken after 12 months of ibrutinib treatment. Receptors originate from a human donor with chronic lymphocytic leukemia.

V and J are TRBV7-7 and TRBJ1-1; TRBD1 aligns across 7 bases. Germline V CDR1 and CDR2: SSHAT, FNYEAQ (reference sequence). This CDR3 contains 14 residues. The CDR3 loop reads CARVGGRGVIEAFF. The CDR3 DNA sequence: TGTGCTAGGGTGGGAGGCAGGGGGGTCATTGAAGCTTTCTTT.

This chain's CDR3 is CASSYGLADYEQYF. CDR3 DNA sequence: TGTGCCAGCAGTTACGGACTAGCGGATTACGAGCAGTACTTC. The chain combines TRBV6-5 with TRBJ2-7; 10 bases align to TRBD2. The CDR3 consists of 14 residues. The V and J ends lost 2 bases and 4 bases, in that order; junction bases with no gene match: 2. The germline CDR1 and CDR2 sequences are MNHEY and SVGAGI.

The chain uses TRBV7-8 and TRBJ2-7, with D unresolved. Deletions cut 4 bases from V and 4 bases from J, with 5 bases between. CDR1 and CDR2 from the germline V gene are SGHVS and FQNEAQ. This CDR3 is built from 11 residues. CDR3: CASSSRYEQYF. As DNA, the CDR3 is TGTGCCAGCAGCTCGCGTTACGAGCAGTACTTC.

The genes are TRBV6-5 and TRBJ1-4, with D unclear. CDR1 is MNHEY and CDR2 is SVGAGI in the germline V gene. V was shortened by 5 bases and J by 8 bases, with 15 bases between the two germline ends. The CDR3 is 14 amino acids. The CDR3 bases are TGTGCCAGCAGTAGAGGATTAAATGCCGAAAAACTGTTTTTT. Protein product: CASSRGLNAEKLFF.